Below are 32 T cell receptor beta chains sequenced from a single sample in a study of identical twins. TCRdb recomputed calls from the 5' RACE reads with MiXCR, one row per CDR3 protein. The sample includes about 700,000 distinct CDR3 sequences, 6% to 6.5% of them seen just once. Sequences were obtained from naive T cells sorted from blood. The receptors originated from a man between 18 and 35 years old in good health.

In its sample, this clonotype was seen many times. The chain links TRBV25-1 to TRBJ2-5, with 8 positions matching TRBD1. J lost 5 bases, V lost 3 bases, and 5 bases had no gene match. Per germline, CDR1 MGHDK and CDR2 SYGVNS. The CDR3 covers 14 residues. The CDR3 region has the DNA TGTGCCAGCAGTGAGACAGGGGTCGCGGAGACCCAGTACTTC. Its translation: CASSETGVAETQYF.

This clonotype was observed at least ten times. The rearrangement uses TRBV25-1 and TRBJ2-6; D unresolved. This CDR3 has 16 amino acids. The V end was cut by 1 base, the J end by 0 bases, with 7 bases between. From germline, CDR1 is MGHDK and CDR2 SYGVNS. CDR3 protein: CASSEWGDSGANVLTF. DNA of the CDR3: TGTGCCAGCAGTGAATGGGGTGACTCTGGGGCCAACGTCCTGACTTTC.

This clonotype was counted many times. The genes are TRBV12-3 or TRBV12-4 and TRBJ2-1; D is uncertain. The length of the CDR3 is 11 residues. Trimming removed 3 bases from V and 10 bases from J, with 7 bases in between. The CDR3, as DNA: TGTGCCAGCAGTTTTTTGGCCGAGCAGTTCTTC. Amino acid sequence: CASSFLAEQFF.

This clonotype was seen repeatedly, ten times or more. The chain is built from TRBV12-3 or TRBV12-4 and TRBJ1-1; D ambiguous. Trimming took 5 bases from V and 2 from J, leaving 24 bases between them. The CDR3 sequence is 18 residues long. The DNA for the CDR3 is TGTGCCAGCAGTCCGCTTGACGGGCGTGAGGGCCTAAACACTGAAGCTTTCTTT. It translates to CASSPLDGREGLNTEAFF.

The CDR3 here is CASSIMESGNTIYF. The CDR3 DNA is TGTGCCAGTAGTATTATGGAGTCCGGAAACACCATATATTTT. The chain employs TRBV19 and TRBJ1-3; D call uncertain. Trimming removed 3 bases from V and 4 bases from J, with 10 bases in between. The CDR3 contains 14 residues. The germline gives CDR1 LNHDA, CDR2 SQIVND (reference sequence).

Many counts were recorded for this clonotype. V is TRBV7-2 and J is TRBJ2-7; unclear D gene. The CDR3 sequence is 12 residues long. The germline V gene has CDR1 SGHTA and CDR2 FQGNSA. With 4 bases removed from V and 1 base from J, the gap between germline ends came to 5 bases. Here the CDR3 DNA reads TGTGCCAGCAGCTCCTATTCCTACGAGCAGTACTTC. It codes for CASSSYSYEQYF.

In its sample, this clonotype was seen a few times. The chain has TRBV6-2 or TRBV6-3 and TRBJ2-1, with D possibly being TRBD2 (6 bases). CDR1 is MNHEY and CDR2 is SVGEGT in the germline V gene. This CDR3 has 11 residues. Trimming cost V 8 bases and J 12 bases, with 14 bases left between them. The CDR3 DNA reads as TGTGCCAGCTCCTTCGGGGGTGGGCAGTTCTTC. Its translation is CASSFGGGQFF.

Only a few counts were recorded for this clonotype. The chain employs TRBV6-2 or TRBV6-3 and TRBJ2-7; perhaps TRBD2 as D (6 bases). V lost 9 bases, J lost 3 bases, and 18 bases lay in between. Per the germline V gene, CDR1 is MNHEY and CDR2 is SVGEGT. CDR3 size: 14 residues. CDR3 loop: CASLPRSGRYEQYF. CDR3 DNA: TGTGCCAGTCTCCCCCGGAGCGGGCGCTACGAGCAGTACTTC.

A few counts support this clonotype. The rearrangement joins TRBV6-2 or TRBV6-3 to TRBJ2-7; the D is unclear. The germline V and J ends were trimmed by 9 bases and 0 bases, with 18 bases remaining between them. The germline gives CDR1 MNHEY, CDR2 SVGEGT. The CDR3 extends over 15 amino acids. The CDR3 spells CARGWVVSNSYEQYV. The CDR3, as DNA: TGTGCCAGAGGGTGGGTTGTGAGTAACTCCTACGAGCAGTACGTC.

The chain combines TRBV30 with TRBJ2-7, with TRBD2 matching over 13 bases. The CDR3 runs to 15 residues. Germline CDR1 reads GTSNPN; CDR2 reads SVGIG (reference sequence). Trimming at V came to 0 bases and at J to 7 bases, leaving 6 bases not matched to a gene. CDR3 bases: TGTGCCTGGAGTGTATGGACTAGCGGGAGTGAAGAGCAGTACTTC. Encoded protein: CAWSVWTSGSEEQYF.

This clonotype has a count of ten or more. CDR3 in DNA: TGCAGTGCTAGCCGGGGTCATGGCTACACCTTC. This codes for CSASRGHGYTF. The genes are TRBV20-1 and TRBJ1-2; D is unclear. The CDR3 consists of 11 residues. The V gene lost 3 bases and the J gene lost 6 bases, with 8 bases spanning the gap. Germline CDR1 reads DFQATT; CDR2 reads SNEGSKA (reference sequence).

The V and J genes are TRBV2 and TRBJ2-2, with D perhaps matching TRBD1 (5 bases). CDR1 and CDR2 (germline): SNHLY, FYNNEI. This CDR3 has 14 amino acids. The V end lost 8 bases, the J end lost 7 bases, and 17 bases lay between the germline ends. The CDR3 loop is CASLSQGVSGELFF. DNA for the CDR3: TGTGCCAGCCTGTCCCAAGGGGTCAGCGGGGAGCTGTTTTTT.

This chain uses TRBV21-1 with TRBJ2-3. TRBV21-1 is classified as a pseudogene. The CDR3 extends over 12 amino acids. The CDR3 reads CASSRPYDTQYF. The CDR3 DNA reads TGTGCCAGCAGCAGACCCTACGATACGCAGTATTTT.

This clonotype was seen a handful of times. This chain connects TRBV2 to TRBJ2-7, with D maybe TRBD1 (5 bases). Trimming shortened V by 7 bases and J by 6 bases, and 7 bases separated the two germline ends. Germline V gene data show CDR1 as SNHLY and CDR2 as FYNNEI. This CDR3 region has 10 residues. CDR3 residues: CASKGPEQYF. CDR3 DNA sequence: TGTGCCAGCAAGGGGCCCGAGCAGTACTTC.

This clonotype was recorded many times. The V gene is TRBV20-1, the J gene TRBJ2-1; D is possibly TRBD1 (6 bases). Germline CDR1 is DFQATT and CDR2 is SNEGSKA (reference sequence). With 4 bases removed from V and 0 bases from J, the gap between germline ends came to 13 bases. The CDR3 totals 15 residues. The DNA for the CDR3 is TGCAGTGCTAATCTGGACAGTCTCTCCTACAATGAGCAGTTCTTC. Translating gives CSANLDSLSYNEQFF.

The table lists this clonotype with many counts. This chain joins TRBV5-1 and TRBJ1-3; 8 bases match TRBD1. CDR1 and CDR2 (germline): SGHRS, YFSETQ. The trim removed 3 bases at V and 2 bases at J, leaving 7 bases unmatched. CDR3 length: 16 amino acids. Written as DNA, the CDR3 is TGCGCCAGCAGCTCCGGACAGGGAAGTCCTGGAAACACCATATATTTT. Translated: CASSSGQGSPGNTIYF.

This clonotype occurred many times. J is TRBJ1-5 and V is TRBV27; 8 bases are a match to TRBD1. J was trimmed by 11 bases and V by 1 base; bases with no gene match: 7. The CDR3 extends over 14 amino acids. Looked up from germline, CDR1 is MNHEY and CDR2 is SMNVEV (reference sequence). CDR3: CASSLLGQVGAQHF. Here the CDR3 DNA reads TGTGCCAGCAGTTTATTGGGACAGGTTGGAGCCCAGCATTTT.

This clonotype was found a few times. This rearrangement joins TRBV24-1 to TRBJ2-1; 9 nucleotides match TRBD1. There are 15 residues in the CDR3. Germline assignment: CDR1 KGHDR and CDR2 SFDVKD. V lost 3 bases to trimming and J lost 9 bases; unmatched junction nucleotides: 8. The CDR3 sequence is CATSDNGQGRGEQFF. The CDR3 bases are TGTGCCACCAGTGATAATGGACAGGGGAGAGGTGAGCAGTTCTTC.

The chain has TRBV10-3 and TRBJ2-1, with TRBD1 matching 8 bases. V trimming: 10 bases; J trimming: 1 base; junction bases outside the gene matches: 6. The germline V gene has CDR1 ENHRY and CDR2 SYGVKD. The CDR3 spans 14 residues. The DNA of the CDR3 is TGTGCCACCCAGGGACAGGTTTCCTACAATGAGCAGTTCTTC. Its protein product is CATQGQVSYNEQFF.

The rearrangement joins TRBV5-1 to TRBJ2-5; 7 positions agree with TRBD1. Trimming took 5 bases from V and 4 from J; bases not matched to a gene: 8. Germline assignment: CDR1 SGHRS and CDR2 YFSETQ. The length of the CDR3 is 14 residues. The CDR3 region has the DNA TGCGCCAGCAGAGACAACAGGGGCTCAGAGACCCAGTACTTC. Its translation is CASRDNRGSETQYF.

This clonotype was found many times. The chain joins TRBV27 to TRBJ2-7; 7 positions match TRBD2. After removal of 3 bases from V and 4 bases from J, the junction contained 3 bases not matched to a gene. The CDR3 is 13 amino acids. In germline, CDR1 is MNHEY, CDR2 SMNVEV (reference sequence). CDR3 sequence reads: CASSLRERYEQYF. As DNA, the CDR3 is TGTGCCAGCAGTTTGCGGGAGAGGTACGAGCAGTACTTC.

The chain links TRBV12-3 or TRBV12-4 to TRBJ2-1; D is unresolved. The CDR3 contains 14 residues. V lost 4 bases and J 9 bases, leaving 16 bases between the germline ends. The CDR3 is CASSSGPRVGEQFF. The CDR3 DNA reads TGTGCCAGCAGTTCAGGTCCTAGAGTCGGTGAGCAGTTCTTC.

This clonotype was observed a few times. The rearrangement joins TRBV5-1 to TRBJ2-1; D might be TRBD2 (6 bases). V lost 8 bases, J lost 0 bases, and 12 bases lay in between. Germline CDR1 SGHRS, CDR2 YFSETQ. The CDR3 runs to 14 residues. CDR3 sequence: CASYSGYSYNEQFF. The CDR3 DNA reads as TGCGCCAGTTATAGCGGTTACTCCTACAATGAGCAGTTCTTC.

This clonotype was seen a few times. The chain links TRBV6-2 or TRBV6-3 to TRBJ2-7, with D possibly being TRBD1 or TRBD2 (5 bases each). The CDR3 extends over 14 amino acids. Trimming stripped 6 bases from V and 5 bases from J, with 17 bases between. Germline CDR1 MNHEY, CDR2 SVGEGT. The CDR3 protein is CASSTGTGSNEQYF. CDR3 nucleotides: TGTGCCAGCAGCACCGGGACGGGGTCTAACGAGCAGTACTTC.

V and J are TRBV29-1 and TRBJ2-5, with D perhaps TRBD1 or TRBD2 (5 bases each). The germline V gene has CDR1 SQVTM and CDR2 ANQGSEA. V dropped 4 bases and J dropped 10 bases, with 19 bases sitting between them. This CDR3 contains 13 residues. The DNA for the CDR3 is TGCAGCGTTGTCACCGGGGCGGATGGGTTCCAGTACTTC. It encodes CSVVTGADGFQYF.

This clonotype was counted only a few times. The rearrangement uses TRBV5-6 and TRBJ2-7; D is possibly TRBD1 (5 bases). This CDR3 contains 12 residues. Trimming pared 2 bases from V and 6 bases from J, leaving 9 bases between. Germline V gives CDR1 SGHDT, CDR2 YYEEEE. CDR3 sequence reads: CASSLGVAEQYF. The CDR3 DNA is TGTGCCAGCAGCTTAGGGGTAGCCGAGCAGTACTTC. Full variable domain (rest looked up from reference TRBV5-6 and TRBJ2-7): DAGVTQSPTHLIKTRGQQVTLRCSPKSGHDTVSWYQQALGQGPQFIFQYYEEEERQRGNFPDRFSGHQFPNYSSELNVNALLLGDSALYLCASSLGVAEQYFGPGTRLTVT.

This clonotype was observed at least ten times. V gene TRBV5-6 combines with J gene TRBJ1-5; 9 bases are a match to TRBD1. CDR3 length: 17 amino acids. Per the germline V gene, CDR1 is SGHDT and CDR2 is YYEEEE. The J segment lost 2 bases and the V segment lost 3 bases, leaving 9 bases of the junction unmatched. CDR3 protein: CASSSGTGFSGNQPQHF. In DNA, the CDR3 is TGTGCCAGCAGCTCCGGGACAGGGTTTAGTGGCAATCAGCCCCAGCATTTT. Full variable domain (remainder filled in from reference TRBV5-6 and TRBJ1-5): DAGVTQSPTHLIKTRGQQVTLRCSPKSGHDTVSWYQQALGQGPQFIFQYYEEEERQRGNFPDRFSGHQFPNYSSELNVNALLLGDSALYLCASSSGTGFSGNQPQHFGDGTRLSIL.

In this sample, this clonotype turned up a few times. The V and J genes are TRBV9 and TRBJ2-5; 8 positions agree with TRBD2. Germline V gene lookup returns CDR1 SGDLS and CDR2 YYNGEE. The CDR3 extends over 18 amino acids. J lost 5 bases, V lost 0 bases, and 15 bases had no gene match. The CDR3: CASSVVSGGAGFWETQYF. As DNA, the CDR3 is TGTGCCAGCAGCGTAGTGTCCGGGGGGGCAGGATTTTGGGAGACCCAGTACTTC.

This clonotype came up many times. This chain links TRBV14 with TRBJ2-1, with D possibly TRBD2 on 5 matching bases. Trimming removed 8 bases at V and 6 bases at J, with 17 bases between. The CDR3 totals 14 residues. Per the germline V gene, CDR1 is SGHDN and CDR2 is FVKESK. In DNA form, the CDR3 reads TGTGCCAGCCGCCGAGGAGGATGGCTCAATGAGCAGTTCTTC. The encoded protein is CASRRGGWLNEQFF.

This clonotype was observed many times. The genes are TRBV12-3 or TRBV12-4 and TRBJ2-1; 7 positions match TRBD2. CDR3 length equals 14 residues. Trimming removed 5 bases from V and 9 bases from J; junction bases left unmatched: 10. CDR3 region: CASSTSDSIGEQFF. CDR3 nucleotide sequence: TGTGCCAGCAGTACTAGCGACTCTATAGGTGAGCAGTTCTTC.

This clonotype turned up a few times. The chain recombines TRBV27 with TRBJ2-7; D is perhaps TRBD1 or TRBD2 (5 bases each). Germline-derived CDR1 and CDR2 are MNHEY and SMNVEV (reference sequence). This CDR3 has 17 residues. V shed 5 bases and J shed 0 bases, with 20 bases lying between them. The CDR3: CASSPFGASGSSYEQYF. CDR3 sequence (DNA): TGTGCCAGCAGTCCGTTTGGGGCCTCGGGGAGCTCCTACGAGCAGTACTTC.

This clonotype was seen only a few times. The V call is TRBV30, the J call TRBJ2-3; the match to TRBD2 covers 11 bases. Germline CDR1 GTSNPN, CDR2 SVGIG (reference sequence). The length of the CDR3 is 16 residues. Trimming removed 4 bases from V and 6 bases from J; junction bases left unmatched: 12. The CDR3 sequence is CAWMNSGRAFGDTQYF. The CDR3 DNA is TGTGCCTGGATGAATAGCGGGAGGGCCTTCGGTGATACGCAGTATTTT.